The next 13 T cell receptor beta chains were all read from a single sample in a study of T cells in narcolepsy. Clones were sequenced by immunoSEQ multiplex PCR, and TCRdb holds only the in-frame ones, with some missing. The sample has approximately 26,000 clones; 81% are singletons. Sequencing used memory (CD45RA-) CD4+ T cells from blood. Source of these receptors: a human donor in good health.

The V and J genes are TRBV4-1 and TRBJ1-3; D is unclear. The CDR3 sequence is 16 residues long. Trimming took 0 bases from V and 0 from J, leaving 9 bases between them. CDR1 is MGHRA, CDR2 YSYEKL, per germline. The CDR3 here is CASSQDLQVSGNTIYF. The CDR3 DNA reads TGCGCCAGCAGCCAAGATCTCCAAGTCTCTGGAAACACCATATATTTT.

The chain joins TRBV6-5 to TRBJ2-4; a possible D gene is TRBD1 (6 bases). Germline V gene sequence: CDR1 MNHEY, CDR2 SVGAGI. This CDR3 is built from 12 residues. V lost 6 bases, J lost 7 bases, and 10 bases lay in between. CDR3 nucleotide sequence: TGTGCCAGCAGACAGGGACCGAACATTCAGTACTTC. Translated: CASRQGPNIQYF.

CDR3 sequence reads: CASSHSAGELFF. The CDR3 region has the DNA TGTGCCAGCAGCCACTCGGCCGGGGAGCTGTTTTTT. The V and J genes are TRBV7-8 and TRBJ2-2; D is unresolved. CDR1 and CDR2 from the germline V gene are SGHVS and FQNEAQ. The V and J ends lost 5 bases and 6 bases respectively, with 7 bases between them. This CDR3 contains 12 residues.

This chain connects TRBV6-1 to TRBJ2-7, with D perhaps TRBD1 (5 bases). Trimming left V 3 bases short and J 5 bases short, with 14 bases between. The CDR3 loop spans 14 amino acids. Germline values: CDR1 MNHNS, CDR2 SASEGT. CDR3 region: CASSDWGRAHEQYF. The CDR3 region has the DNA TGTGCCAGCAGTGATTGGGGCAGGGCCCACGAGCAGTACTTC.

This clone has a single count. The rearrangement joins TRBV4-3 to TRBJ2-7, with D perhaps TRBD1 (5 bases). Trimming shortened V by 3 bases and J by 3 bases, and 12 bases separated the two germline ends. From germline, CDR1 is LGHNA and CDR2 YSLEER. The CDR3 extends over 14 amino acids. The CDR3 reads CASSQALQDYEQYF. The CDR3 DNA reads TGCGCCAGCAGCCAGGCGTTACAGGACTACGAGCAGTACTTC.

This chain uses TRBV5-1 with TRBJ2-3; 12 bases are a match to TRBD2. This CDR3 spans 15 amino acids. CDR1 is SGHRS, CDR2 YFSETQ, per germline. V was pared by 6 bases and J by 3 bases, with 5 bases of the junction left unmatched. The CDR3 DNA follows: TGCGCCAGCAAGGCGACTAGCGGGAGAACAGATACGCAGTATTTT. Protein sequence: CASKATSGRTDTQYF.

The chain recombines TRBV7-9 with TRBJ1-4, with D perhaps matching TRBD1 (6 bases). Germline lookup yields CDR1 SEHNR and CDR2 FQNEAQ (reference sequence). The CDR3 consists of 16 residues. Trimming pared 2 bases from V and 7 bases from J, leaving 17 bases between. The CDR3 DNA reads as TGTGCCAGCAGCTTAACCAGCCGGGCAGGGGCTGAAAAACTGTTTTTT. Translation: CASSLTSRAGAEKLFF.

The rearrangement links TRBV11-2 to TRBJ2-2, with 11 bases aligning to TRBD2. Trimming took 6 bases from V and 4 from J; bases not matched to a gene: 7. The CDR3 is 16 residues long. Germline CDR1 SGHAT, CDR2 FQNNGV. CDR3 sequence: CASRGTSGGFTGELFF. CDR3 in DNA: TGTGCCAGCAGGGGAACTAGCGGGGGTTTCACCGGGGAGCTGTTTTTT.

For this clone: The sample holds other DNA sequences that translate to the same CDR3. V gene TRBV11-3 combines with J gene TRBJ1-1; tentatively, D is TRBD1 (5 bases). This CDR3 is built from 13 residues. The V and J ends lost 2 bases and 2 bases respectively, with 6 bases between them. Germline V CDR1 and CDR2: SGHNT, YENEEA. CDR3: CASSLQGNTEAFF. The CDR3 DNA reads TGTGCCAGCAGCTTACAGGGTAACACTGAAGCTTTCTTT.

The chain joins TRBV7-8 to TRBJ2-7; 9 nucleotides line up with TRBD2. CDR1 is SGHVS and CDR2 is FQNEAQ in the germline V gene. This CDR3 contains 19 residues. V shed 5 bases and J 5 bases; nucleotides not matched to a gene: 22. In DNA, the CDR3 is TGTGCCAGCAGCCTACGCCACCCAAGGCGGGAGGGCCTCAAGAACGAGCAGTACTTC. It is translated as CASSLRHPRREGLKNEQYF. The full variable domain, in which reference TRBV7-8 and TRBJ2-7 provide the parts outside the CDR3, is GAGVSQSPRYKVAKRGQDVALRCDPISGHVSLFWYQQALGQGPEFLTYFQNEAQLDKSGLPSDRFFAERPEGSVSTLKIQRTQQEDSAVYLCASSLRHPRREGLKNEQYFGPGTRLTVT.

This chain joins TRBV6-5 and TRBJ1-4; D might be TRBD1 (6 bases). The CDR3 covers 15 residues. Trimming left V 2 bases short and J 8 bases short, with 15 bases between. Germline V gene sequence: CDR1 MNHEY, CDR2 SVGAGI. CDR3: CASSYDGGRREKLFF. DNA for the CDR3: TGTGCCAGCAGTTACGATGGGGGGCGTAGGGAAAAACTGTTTTTT.

This clone has a handful of counts. The J gene is TRBJ1-5, the V gene TRBV19; the D gene is possibly TRBD1 (5 bases). This CDR3 spans 14 amino acids. CDR1 LNHDA and CDR2 SQIVND come from the germline V gene (reference sequence). V dropped 7 bases and J dropped 4 bases, with 14 bases sitting between them. CDR3 coding DNA: TGTGCCAGTATCGGGGCAGGACCTAATCAGCCCCAGCATTTT. Protein sequence: CASIGAGPNQPQHF.

V and J are TRBV14 and TRBJ2-3; D uncertain. Germline loops: CDR1 SGHDN, CDR2 FVKESK. There are 13 residues in the CDR3. Trimming cost V 4 bases and J 4 bases, with 9 bases left between them. CDR3 coding DNA: TGTGCCAGCAGCCCCTTGCTCGCAGATACGCAGTATTTT. This sequence encodes CASSPLLADTQYF.